This passage covers 27 T cell receptor beta chains from one sample sequenced in a study of glioma-infiltrating T cells after dendritic cell vaccination. Sequencing used immunoSEQ multiplex PCR; TCRdb keeps in-frame clones, though not all of them. The sample includes tens of thousands of clones, about four fifths of them seen just once. Sample: blood, taken before dendritic cell vaccination. The origin of the receptors is a human donor with glioblastoma.

This clone was counted only a few times. The rearrangement links TRBV6-6 to TRBJ2-1, with D possibly TRBD1 on 5 matching bases. Germline loops: CDR1 MNHNY, CDR2 SVGAGI (reference sequence). CDR3 size: 16 residues. V was trimmed by 0 bases and J by 0 bases, leaving 9 bases between them. CDR3 sequence reads: CASSYSKGISYNEQFF. In DNA, the CDR3 is TGTGCCAGCAGTTACTCGAAGGGGATCTCCTACAATGAGCAGTTCTTC.

This chain connects TRBV7-9 to TRBJ1-2; D unresolved. The CDR3 contains 12 residues. Germline CDR1 reads SEHNR; CDR2 reads FQNEAQ (reference sequence). Trimming cost V 8 bases and J 0 bases, with 7 bases left between them. The CDR3: CASGTPNYGYTF. Here the CDR3 DNA reads TGTGCCAGCGGCACCCCTAACTATGGCTACACCTTC.

The chain employs TRBV25-1 and TRBJ1-2; D is uncertain. V lost 1 base to trimming and J lost 4 bases, with 13 bases between them. CDR1 and CDR2 from the germline V gene are MGHDK and SYGVNS. CDR3 length: 15 amino acids. The DNA for the CDR3 is TGTGCCAGCAGTGAATGGGCGGGAGTTGGCTATGGCTACACCTTC. Translated: CASSEWAGVGYGYTF.

The chain is built from TRBV9 and TRBJ1-6, with D possibly matching TRBD1 (6 bases). The CDR3 spans 19 residues. Trimming removed 1 base at V and 6 bases at J, with 23 bases between. Per germline, CDR1 SGDLS and CDR2 YYNGEE. This CDR3 is CASSVTSPMGTTGNSPLHF. As DNA, the CDR3 is TGTGCCAGCAGCGTAACTTCCCCAATGGGGACAACTGGTAATTCACCCCTCCACTTT.

This clone was seen only once. The CDR3 sequence is CASSGGLIKDIQYF. The CDR3 DNA reads TGTGCCAGTAGTGGCGGATTGATTAAGGACATTCAGTACTTC. The chain uses TRBV19 and TRBJ2-4; no clear D gene. Germline V gene sequence: CDR1 LNHDA, CDR2 SQIVND (reference sequence). Trimming pared 5 bases from V and 8 bases from J, leaving 16 bases between. This CDR3 contains 14 residues.

This sequence joins TRBV28 and TRBJ2-7; D is possibly TRBD1 (6 bases). The germline CDR1 and CDR2 sequences are MDHEN and SYDVKM. V was pared by 5 bases and J by 5 bases, with 13 bases between. The CDR3 has 13 residues. In DNA, the CDR3 is TGTGCCAGCAGTGACCGGGACATTGACGAGCAGTACGTC. Protein product: CASSDRDIDEQYV.

This chain connects TRBV10-3 to TRBJ2-7; the D gene is possibly TRBD1 (5 bases). V was shortened by 0 bases and J by 6 bases, with 12 bases between the two germline ends. Germline lookup yields CDR1 ENHRY and CDR2 SYGVKD. The CDR3 totals 14 residues. Here the CDR3 reads CAISESRQLSEQYF. CDR3 DNA: TGTGCCATCAGTGAGTCTAGACAGCTGTCCGAGCAGTACTTC.

This clone was detected once. The gene calls are TRBV7-2 and TRBJ1-1, with a possible D match to TRBD1 (5 bases). The CDR3 covers 14 residues. Germline V gene lookup returns CDR1 SGHTA and CDR2 FQGNSA. The V end was cut by 4 bases, the J end by 6 bases, with 15 bases between. The CDR3 DNA reads TGTGCCAGCAGCTCCCAGGGAGGGAGCGCTGAAGCTTTCTTT. Encoded protein: CASSSQGGSAEAFF.

The V and J genes are TRBV2 and TRBJ1-2; no firm D call. This CDR3 is built from 14 residues. The V gene's germline CDR1 is SNHLY and CDR2 FYNNEI. The V end lost 6 bases, the J end lost 7 bases, and 18 bases lay between the germline ends. As DNA, the CDR3 is TGTGCCAGCAGGGCCCCCGGAGGACTAGGTGGCTACACCTTC. Translation: CASRAPGGLGGYTF.

The chain uses TRBV29-1 and TRBJ1-6, with 7 bases aligning to TRBD1. This CDR3 has 14 amino acids. V lost 4 bases, J lost 9 bases, and 9 bases stayed unmatched. The germline gives CDR1 SQVTM, CDR2 ANQGSEA. CDR3 DNA sequence: TGCAGCGTTGGAGGGGGCGATCCCTCTTCACCCCTCCACTTT. Its translation is CSVGGGDPSSPLHF.

The chain recombines TRBV7-9 with TRBJ1-4; no clear D gene. Germline V CDR1 and CDR2: SEHNR, FQNEAQ (reference sequence). This CDR3 region has 14 residues. Trimming removed 1 base at V and 3 bases at J, with 6 bases between. CDR3 residues: CASSLDSSNEKLFF. The CDR3 coding sequence is TGTGCCAGCAGCTTAGACAGCTCTAATGAAAAACTGTTTTTT.

The CDR3 DNA sequence: TGTGCCAGCAGTCCGTCGCAGGGCGAGCAGTACTTC. This gives the protein CASSPSQGEQYF. The chain is built from TRBV11-3 and TRBJ2-7, with a possible D match to TRBD1 (5 bases). The V and J ends lost 6 bases and 6 bases respectively, with 12 bases between them. The CDR3 covers 12 residues. Germline loops: CDR1 SGHNT, CDR2 YENEEA. Drawing the rest from reference TRBV11-3 and TRBJ2-7, the complete variable domain is EAGVVQSPRYKIIEKKQPVAFWCNPISGHNTLYWYLQNLGQGPELLIRYENEEAVDDSQLPKDRFSAERLKGVDSTLKIQPAELGDSAVYLCASSPSQGEQYFGPGTRLTVT.

This clone appeared once. The genes are TRBV5-1 and TRBJ1-1; 7 bases fit TRBD1. With V trimmed by 2 bases and J by 0 bases, 4 bases remained unmatched. This CDR3 has 15 amino acids. Germline V gene sequence: CDR1 SGHRS, CDR2 YFSETQ. CDR3 in DNA: TGCGCCAGCAGCTTAACGGGACAGATGAACACTGAAGCTTTCTTT. Translated, it gives CASSLTGQMNTEAFF.

This clone was counted a single time. The rearrangement joins TRBV29-1 to TRBJ1-1; the D gene is possibly TRBD1 (5 bases). Trimming left V 7 bases short and J 0 bases short, with 9 bases between. In germline, CDR1 is SQVTM, CDR2 ANQGSEA. This CDR3 has 12 amino acids. CDR3 amino acids: CSGGQMNTEAFF. The CDR3 coding sequence is TGCAGCGGGGGCCAGATGAACACTGAAGCTTTCTTT.

The CDR3 DNA sequence: TGTGCCAACGAAAACAGGGAAAGGAATACTGAAGCTTTCTTT. As protein: CANENRERNTEAFF. The chain carries TRBV6-5 and TRBJ1-1; weak D call: TRBD1 (6 bases). V was trimmed by 10 bases and J by 5 bases, leaving 20 bases between them. Germline V gives CDR1 MNHEY, CDR2 SVGAGI. This CDR3 comprises 14 residues.

This chain connects TRBV7-8 to TRBJ2-5, with 12 bases that match TRBD2. Germline CDR1 SGHVS, CDR2 FQNEAQ. The CDR3 consists of 17 residues. Losses at the gene ends were 5 bases for V and 3 bases for J; bases not matched to a gene: 10. The CDR3 DNA follows: TGTGCCAGCAGCCCAGGGTCTAGCGGGGGGGGTGAAGAGACCCAGTACTTC. This gives the protein CASSPGSSGGGEETQYF.

The J gene is TRBJ2-7, the V gene TRBV6-5; TRBD1 aligns across 8 bases. The CDR3 runs to 15 residues. J lost 3 bases, V lost 6 bases, and 10 bases had no gene match. Germline V CDR1 and CDR2: MNHEY, SVGAGI. The CDR3 coding sequence is TGTGCCAGCAGAAACGACAGGGGTAACCACTACGAGCAGTACGTC. Translating it yields CASRNDRGNHYEQYV.

J is TRBJ2-5 and V is TRBV6-5; no definite D call. The CDR3 contains 16 residues. V lost 0 bases and J 2 bases, leaving 13 bases between the germline ends. The germline CDR1 and CDR2 sequences are MNHEY and SVGAGI. In nucleotides, the CDR3 is TGTGCCAGCAGTTACTCAAAACAGACACCTCAAGAGACCCAGTACTTC. It specifies CASSYSKQTPQETQYF.

The chain is built from TRBV19 and TRBJ1-1, with a tentative D call TRBD1 (6 bases). There are 15 residues in the CDR3. The germline gives CDR1 LNHDA, CDR2 SQIVND (reference sequence). Deletions cut 5 bases from V and 1 base from J, with 14 bases between. The CDR3 bases are TGTGCCAGTAGTTTGAAGAGGACAGCGAACACTGAAGCTTTCTTT. It yields the protein CASSLKRTANTEAFF.

The rearrangement joins TRBV7-2 to TRBJ2-7; D is undetermined. The germline V gene has CDR1 SGHTA and CDR2 FQGNSA. With 2 bases removed from V and 6 bases from J, the gap between germline ends came to 17 bases. The CDR3 covers 15 residues. The CDR3 coding sequence is TGTGCCAGCAGCTTAACTACCTTCCCCATGAGCGAGCAGTACTTC. It yields the protein CASSLTTFPMSEQYF. Supplemented by reference TRBV7-2 and TRBJ2-7, the full variable domain reads GAGVSQSPSNKVTEKGKDVELRCDPISGHTALYWYRQSLGQGLEFLIYFQGNSAPDKSGLPSDRFSAERTGGSVSTLTIQRTQQEDSAVYLCASSLTTFPMSEQYFGPGTRLTVT.

This sequence joins TRBV19 and TRBJ1-1; D unclear. The CDR3 is made up of 14 amino acids. The V end lost 8 bases, the J end lost 5 bases, and 18 bases lay between the germline ends. Germline lookup yields CDR1 LNHDA and CDR2 SQIVND (reference sequence). The CDR3 bases are TGTGCCAGTGCGAAATGGTCCGGGGAGACTGAAGCTTTCTTT. Its translation: CASAKWSGETEAFF.

The chain links TRBV7-9 to TRBJ2-3; D not certain. Germline CDR1 SEHNR, CDR2 FQNEAQ (reference sequence). The CDR3 length is 13 residues. Between the trimmed V and J ends, which lost 3 bases and 0 bases, there was a span of 4 bases. CDR3 in DNA: TGTGCCAGCAGCTTTCCTAGCACAGATACGCAGTATTTT. It encodes CASSFPSTDTQYF.

The sample holds a few counts of this clone. The chain is built from TRBV19 and TRBJ1-2; the D gene is possibly TRBD1 (5 bases). CDR1 and CDR2 from the germline V gene are LNHDA and SQIVND (reference sequence). The V and J ends lost 3 bases and 3 bases respectively, with 14 bases between them. The CDR3 is 15 residues long. CDR3 in DNA: TGTGCCAGTAGTATCAGCAGGGCCCTTCACTATGGCTACACCTTC. Amino acid sequence: CASSISRALHYGYTF.

Only one count was recorded for this clone. The CDR3 DNA reads TGTGCCAGCTCACCCCTAAGTACTTTGAACACTGAAGCTTTCTTT. It translates to CASSPLSTLNTEAFF. V usage is TRBV18 and J usage is TRBJ1-1; D is ambiguous. Trimming cost V 3 bases and J 0 bases, with 11 bases left between them. Germline values: CDR1 KGHSH, CDR2 LQKENI. The CDR3 spans 15 residues.

V usage is TRBV27 and J usage is TRBJ1-5, with 7 nucleotides matching TRBD1. This CDR3 region has 15 residues. CDR1 MNHEY and CDR2 SMNVEV come from the germline V gene (reference sequence). After removal of 5 bases from V and 2 bases from J, the junction contained 6 bases not matched to a gene. The CDR3 loop reads CASSRDRVGNQPQHF. In nucleotides, the CDR3 is TGTGCCAGCAGTCGAGACAGGGTAGGCAATCAGCCCCAGCATTTT.

The V call is TRBV6-1, the J call TRBJ2-7; 7 bases map to TRBD1. CDR3 length: 14 amino acids. Per the germline V gene, CDR1 is MNHNS and CDR2 is SASEGT. Trimming at V came to 7 bases and at J to 3 bases, leaving 9 bases not matched to a gene. CDR3 nucleotides: TGTGCCAGCATGAGGCAGGGGGTGGTCTACGAGCAGTACTTC. It encodes CASMRQGVVYEQYF.

The J gene is TRBJ1-6, the V gene TRBV5-1, with D possibly TRBD1 on 5 matching bases. CDR1 and CDR2 from the germline V gene are SGHRS and YFSETQ. There are 15 residues in the CDR3. Trimming stripped 3 bases from V and 7 bases from J, with 14 bases between. This chain's CDR3 is CASSSAGADNSPLHF. In DNA, the CDR3 is TGCGCCAGCAGCTCGGCTGGGGCAGACAATTCACCCCTCCACTTT. The full variable domain, with the rest looked up from reference TRBV5-1 and TRBJ1-6, is KAGVTQTPRYLIKTRGQQVTLSCSPISGHRSVSWYQQTPGQGLQFLFEYFSETQRNKGNFPGRFSGRQFSNSRSEMNVSTLELGDSALYLCASSSAGADNSPLHFGNGTRLTVT.